This T cell receptor beta chain comes out of a study of T cells in Graves' hyperthyroidism and ophthalmopathy. Notes on the study in general: Expanded thyroid clonotypes (above 0.001) were mostly also found in blood.

Amplified TCR beta CDR3 regions came from RNA transcripts. Carried out on the TCR CDR3, a first-round RT-PCR used the HTBI primer set. MiXCR, applied by TCRdb to the multiplex PCR reads, yields one record per CDR3 protein. The sample includes about 360,000 distinct CDR3 sequences, around 13% of them seen just once. This CDR3 spans 15 amino acids. Trimming took 6 bases from V and 5 from J; bases not matched to a gene: 6. The V gene's germline CDR1 is LNHDA and CDR2 SQIVND (reference sequence). Approximately 10 ml of fresh peripheral blood supplied the PBMCs. In regard to this clonotype: The antigen is not known.

Sample: blood. The rearrangement links TRBV19 to TRBJ2-7; 14 nucleotides line up with TRBD2. The clonotype comes from a woman aged 18-29 years with Graves' hyperthyroidism. CDR3 nucleotides: TGTGCCAGTAGACCGGGACTAGCGGGAGCCAACGAGCAGTACTTC. Protein product: CASRPGLAGANEQYF.